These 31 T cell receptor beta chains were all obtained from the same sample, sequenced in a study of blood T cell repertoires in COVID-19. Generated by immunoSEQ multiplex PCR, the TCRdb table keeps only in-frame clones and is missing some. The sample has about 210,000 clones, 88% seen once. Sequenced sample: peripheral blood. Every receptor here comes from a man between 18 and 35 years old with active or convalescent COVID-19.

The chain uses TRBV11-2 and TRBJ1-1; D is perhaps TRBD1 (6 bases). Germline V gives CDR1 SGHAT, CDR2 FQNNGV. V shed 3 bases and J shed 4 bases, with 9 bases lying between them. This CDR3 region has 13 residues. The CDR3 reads CASSFVRGTEAFF. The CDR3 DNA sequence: TGTGCCAGCAGCTTTGTCAGGGGCACTGAAGCTTTCTTT.

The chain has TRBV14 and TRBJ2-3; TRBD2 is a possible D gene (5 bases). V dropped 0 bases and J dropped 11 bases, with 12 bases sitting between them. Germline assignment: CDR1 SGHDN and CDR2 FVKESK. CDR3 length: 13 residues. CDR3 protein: CASSQDFRTGQYF. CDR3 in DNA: TGTGCCAGCAGCCAAGATTTCCGGACTGGGCAGTATTTT.

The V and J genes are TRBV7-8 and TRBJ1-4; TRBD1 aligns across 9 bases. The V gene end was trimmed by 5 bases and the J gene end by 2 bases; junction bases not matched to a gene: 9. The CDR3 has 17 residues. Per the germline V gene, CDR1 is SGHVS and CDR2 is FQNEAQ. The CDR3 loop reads CASSNPTGGWTNEKLFF. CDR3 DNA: TGTGCCAGCAGCAACCCGACAGGGGGTTGGACTAATGAAAAACTGTTTTTT.

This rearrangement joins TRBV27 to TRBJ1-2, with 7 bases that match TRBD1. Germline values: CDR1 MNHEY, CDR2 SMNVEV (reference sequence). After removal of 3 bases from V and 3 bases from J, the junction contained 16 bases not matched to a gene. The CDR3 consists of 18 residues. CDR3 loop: CASSFSPPTGTAHYGYTF. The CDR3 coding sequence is TGTGCCAGCAGTTTTTCCCCACCGACCGGGACAGCACACTATGGCTACACCTTC.

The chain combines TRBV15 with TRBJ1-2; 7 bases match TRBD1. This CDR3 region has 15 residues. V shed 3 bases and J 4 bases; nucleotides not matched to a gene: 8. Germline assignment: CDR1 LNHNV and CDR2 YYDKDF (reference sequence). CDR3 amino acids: CATSRDQTGIYGYTF. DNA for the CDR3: TGTGCCACCAGCAGGGATCAGACAGGGATCTATGGCTACACCTTC.

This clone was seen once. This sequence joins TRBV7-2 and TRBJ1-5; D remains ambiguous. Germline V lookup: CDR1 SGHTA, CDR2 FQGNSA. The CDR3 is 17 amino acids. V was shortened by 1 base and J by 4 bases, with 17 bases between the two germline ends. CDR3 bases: TGTGCCAGCAGCTTAGATGTGGGTCTTACAGTAAATCAGCCCCAGCATTTT. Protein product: CASSLDVGLTVNQPQHF.

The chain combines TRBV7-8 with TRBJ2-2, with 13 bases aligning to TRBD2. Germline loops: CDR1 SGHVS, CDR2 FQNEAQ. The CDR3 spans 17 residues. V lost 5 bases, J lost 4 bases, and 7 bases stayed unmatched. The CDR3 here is CASSRGLAGASTGELFF. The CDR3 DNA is TGTGCCAGCAGCCGAGGACTAGCGGGAGCGAGCACCGGGGAGCTGTTTTTT.

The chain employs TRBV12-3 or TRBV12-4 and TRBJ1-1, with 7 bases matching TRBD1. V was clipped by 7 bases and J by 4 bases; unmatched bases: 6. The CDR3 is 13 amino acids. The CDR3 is CASTRDRATEAFF. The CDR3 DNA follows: TGTGCCAGCACCCGAGACAGGGCCACTGAAGCTTTCTTT.

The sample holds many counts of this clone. The CDR3 DNA is TGTGCCAGTAAGGTTACGGACAGGGACACCGGGGAGCTGTTTTTT. It is translated as CASKVTDRDTGELFF. The V gene is TRBV19, the J gene TRBJ2-2, with 8 bases aligning to TRBD1. V lost 7 bases to trimming and J lost 3 bases; unmatched junction nucleotides: 7. The CDR3 sequence is 15 residues long. CDR1 and CDR2 (germline): LNHDA, SQIVND (reference sequence).

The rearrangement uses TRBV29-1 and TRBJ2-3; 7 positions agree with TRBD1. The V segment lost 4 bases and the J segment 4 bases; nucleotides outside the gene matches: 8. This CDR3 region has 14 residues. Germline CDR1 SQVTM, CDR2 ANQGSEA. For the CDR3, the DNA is TGCAGCGTTGCCCTGACAGGGTACTCAGATACGCAGTATTTT. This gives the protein CSVALTGYSDTQYF.

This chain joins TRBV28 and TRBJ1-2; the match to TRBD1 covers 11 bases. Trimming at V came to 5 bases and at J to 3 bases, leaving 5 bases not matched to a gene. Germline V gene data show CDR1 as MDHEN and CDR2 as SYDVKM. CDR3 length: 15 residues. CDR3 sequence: CASSTPGQGDYGYTF. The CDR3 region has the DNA TGTGCCAGCAGTACACCGGGACAGGGGGACTATGGCTACACCTTC.

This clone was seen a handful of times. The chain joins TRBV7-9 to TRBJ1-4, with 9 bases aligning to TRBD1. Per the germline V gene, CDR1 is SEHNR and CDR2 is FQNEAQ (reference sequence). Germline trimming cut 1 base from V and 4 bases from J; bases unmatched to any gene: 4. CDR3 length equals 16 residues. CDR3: CASSLGTGDFNEKLFF. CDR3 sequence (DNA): TGTGCCAGCAGCTTAGGGACAGGGGATTTTAATGAAAAACTGTTTTTT. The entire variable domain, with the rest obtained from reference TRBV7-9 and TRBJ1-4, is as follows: DTGVSQNPRHKITKRGQNVTFRCDPISEHNRLYWYRQTLGQGPEFLTYFQNEAQLEKSRLLSDRFSAERPKGSFSTLEIQRTEQGDSAMYLCASSLGTGDFNEKLFFGSGTQLSVL.

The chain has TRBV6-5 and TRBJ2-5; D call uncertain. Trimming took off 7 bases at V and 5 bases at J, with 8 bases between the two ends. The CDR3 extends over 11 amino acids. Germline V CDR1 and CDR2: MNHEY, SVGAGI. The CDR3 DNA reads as TGTGCCAGCACCCACCGGGAGACCCAGTACTTC. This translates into CASTHRETQYF.

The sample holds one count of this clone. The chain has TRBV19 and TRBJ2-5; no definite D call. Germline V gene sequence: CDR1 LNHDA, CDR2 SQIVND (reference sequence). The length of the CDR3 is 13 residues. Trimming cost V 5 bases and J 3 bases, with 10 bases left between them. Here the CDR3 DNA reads TGTGCCAGTAGTCGGAACAGAGAAGAGACCCAGTACTTC. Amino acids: CASSRNREETQYF. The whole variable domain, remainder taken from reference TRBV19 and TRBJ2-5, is DGGITQSPKYLFRKEGQNVTLSCEQNLNHDAMYWYRQDPGQGLRLIYYSQIVNDFQKGDIAEGYSVSREKKESFPLTVTSAQKNPTAFYLCASSRNREETQYFGPGTRLLVL.

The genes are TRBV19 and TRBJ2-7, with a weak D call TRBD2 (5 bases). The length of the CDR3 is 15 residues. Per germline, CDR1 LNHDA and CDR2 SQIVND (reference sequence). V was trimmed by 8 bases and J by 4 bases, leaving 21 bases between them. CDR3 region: CASSDATPTKYEQYF. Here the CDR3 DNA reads TGTGCCAGTTCGGACGCCACACCGACTAAATACGAGCAGTACTTC.

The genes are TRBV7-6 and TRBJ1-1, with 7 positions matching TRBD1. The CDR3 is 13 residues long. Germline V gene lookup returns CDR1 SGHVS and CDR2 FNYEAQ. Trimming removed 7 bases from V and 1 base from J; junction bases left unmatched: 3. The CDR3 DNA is TGTGCCAGCACAGGACAGGCGAACACTGAAGCTTTCTTT. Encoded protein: CASTGQANTEAFF.

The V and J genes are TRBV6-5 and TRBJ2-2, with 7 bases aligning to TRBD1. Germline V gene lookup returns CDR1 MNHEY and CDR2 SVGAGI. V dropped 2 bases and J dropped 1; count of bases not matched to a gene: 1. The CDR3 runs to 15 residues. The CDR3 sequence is CASSYRGQNTGELFF. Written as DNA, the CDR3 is TGTGCCAGCAGTTACAGGGGGCAGAACACCGGGGAGCTGTTTTTT.

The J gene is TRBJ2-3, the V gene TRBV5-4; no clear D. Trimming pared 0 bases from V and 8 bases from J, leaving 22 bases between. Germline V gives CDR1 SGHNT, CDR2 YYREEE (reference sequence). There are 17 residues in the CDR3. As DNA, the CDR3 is TGTGCCAGCAGCTTGGCCGGCGGTGGCCCCGTTCTGGGTACGCAGTATTTT. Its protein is CASSLAGGGPVLGTQYF. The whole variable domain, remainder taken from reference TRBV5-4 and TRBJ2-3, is ETGVTQSPTHLIKTRGQQVTLRCSSQSGHNTVSWYQQALGQGPQFIFQYYREEENGRGNFPPRFSGLQFPNYSSELNVNALELDDSALYLCASSLAGGGPVLGTQYFGPGTRLTVL.

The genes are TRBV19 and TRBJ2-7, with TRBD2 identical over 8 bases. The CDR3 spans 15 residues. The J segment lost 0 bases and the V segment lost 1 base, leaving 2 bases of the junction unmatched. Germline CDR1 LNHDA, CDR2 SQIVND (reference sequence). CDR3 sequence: CASSIGSGSSYEQYF. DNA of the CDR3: TGTGCCAGTAGTATAGGGAGCGGGAGCTCCTACGAGCAGTACTTC.

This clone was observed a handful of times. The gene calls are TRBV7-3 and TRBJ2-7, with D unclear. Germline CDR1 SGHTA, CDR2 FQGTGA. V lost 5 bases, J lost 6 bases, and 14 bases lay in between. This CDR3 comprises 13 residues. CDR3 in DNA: TGTGCCAGCAGCCCCACAGCCCAGAGCGAGCAGTACTTC. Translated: CASSPTAQSEQYF.

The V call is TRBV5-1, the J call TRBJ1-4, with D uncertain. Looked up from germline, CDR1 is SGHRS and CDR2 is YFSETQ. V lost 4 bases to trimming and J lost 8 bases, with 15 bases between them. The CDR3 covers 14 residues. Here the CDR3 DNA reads TGCGCCAGCAGCCTGGGGTCTCCCGGGGAAAAACTGTTTTTT. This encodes CASSLGSPGEKLFF.

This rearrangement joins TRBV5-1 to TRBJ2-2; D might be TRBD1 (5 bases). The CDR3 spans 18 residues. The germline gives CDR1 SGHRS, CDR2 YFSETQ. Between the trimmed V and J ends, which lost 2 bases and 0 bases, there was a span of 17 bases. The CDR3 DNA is TGCGCCAGCAGCTTAGCAGGGCGATGGGGTCCGAACACCGGGGAGCTGTTTTTT. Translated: CASSLAGRWGPNTGELFF.

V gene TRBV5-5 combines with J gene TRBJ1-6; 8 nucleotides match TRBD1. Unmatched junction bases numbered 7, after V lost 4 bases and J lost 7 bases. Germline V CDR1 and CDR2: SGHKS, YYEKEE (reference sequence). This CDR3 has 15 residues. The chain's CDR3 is CASSNLGQGNSPLHF. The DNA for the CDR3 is TGTGCCAGCAGCAACCTCGGACAGGGAAATTCACCCCTCCACTTT.

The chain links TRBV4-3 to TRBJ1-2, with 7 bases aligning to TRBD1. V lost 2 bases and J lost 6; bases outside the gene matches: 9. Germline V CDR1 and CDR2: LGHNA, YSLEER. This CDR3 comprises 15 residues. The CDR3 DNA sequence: TGCGCCAGCAGCCAATACCAACAGGGGATCGATGGCTACACCTTC. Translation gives CASSQYQQGIDGYTF.

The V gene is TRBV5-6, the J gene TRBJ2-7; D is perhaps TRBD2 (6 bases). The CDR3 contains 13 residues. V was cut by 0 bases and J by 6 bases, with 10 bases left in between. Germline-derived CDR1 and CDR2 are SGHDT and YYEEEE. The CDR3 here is CASSLGDFGEQYF. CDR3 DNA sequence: TGTGCCAGCAGCTTGGGGGACTTCGGCGAGCAGTACTTC.

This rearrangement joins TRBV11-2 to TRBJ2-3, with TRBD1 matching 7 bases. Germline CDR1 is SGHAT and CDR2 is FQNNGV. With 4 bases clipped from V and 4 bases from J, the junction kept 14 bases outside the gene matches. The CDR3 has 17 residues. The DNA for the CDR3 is TGTGCCAGCAGCTACGACCTAGACAGGGAAAGATCAGATACGCAGTATTTT. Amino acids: CASSYDLDRERSDTQYF.

For the CDR3, the DNA is TGTGCCAGCAGTTATGGACAGGTTATCCACGAGCAGTACTTC. Its protein is CASSYGQVIHEQYF. This sequence joins TRBV28 and TRBJ2-7; 7 bases are a match to TRBD1. CDR1 is MDHEN and CDR2 is SYDVKM in the germline V gene. The trim removed 4 bases at V and 5 bases at J, leaving 8 bases unmatched. The CDR3 is 14 amino acids.

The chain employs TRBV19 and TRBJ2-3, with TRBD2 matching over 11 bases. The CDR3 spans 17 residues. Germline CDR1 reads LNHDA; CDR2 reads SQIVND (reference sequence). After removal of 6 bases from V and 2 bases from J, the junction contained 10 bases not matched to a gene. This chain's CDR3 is CASSLAQLAGDTDTQYF. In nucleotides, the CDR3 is TGTGCCAGTAGCCTAGCGCAACTAGCGGGAGACACAGATACGCAGTATTTT.

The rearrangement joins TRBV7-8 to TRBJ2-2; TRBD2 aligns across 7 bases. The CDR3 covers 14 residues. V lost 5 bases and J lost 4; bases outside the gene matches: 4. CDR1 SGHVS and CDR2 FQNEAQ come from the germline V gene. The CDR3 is CASSRDYPTGELFF. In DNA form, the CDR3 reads TGTGCCAGCAGCCGGGACTACCCCACCGGGGAGCTGTTTTTT.

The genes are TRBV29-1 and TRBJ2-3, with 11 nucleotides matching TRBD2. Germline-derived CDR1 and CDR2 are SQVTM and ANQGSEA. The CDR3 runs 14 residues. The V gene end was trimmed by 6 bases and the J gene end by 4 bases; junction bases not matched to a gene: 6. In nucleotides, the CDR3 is TGCAGCGTATATAGCGGGAGGGCCGCAGATACGCAGTATTTT. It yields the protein CSVYSGRAADTQYF.

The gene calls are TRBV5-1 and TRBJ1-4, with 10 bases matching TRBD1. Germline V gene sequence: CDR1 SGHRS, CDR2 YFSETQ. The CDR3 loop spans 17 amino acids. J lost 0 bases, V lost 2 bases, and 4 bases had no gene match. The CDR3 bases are TGCGCCAGCAGCTTACGGACAGGGGGATCAACTAATGAAAAACTGTTTTTT. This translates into CASSLRTGGSTNEKLFF.